Included here is one T cell receptor beta chain sequence, with context. Its specificity is unknown. This sample stems from a study of shared clonotypes between healthy human individuals. As for the study in general: CD4 naive and CD4 memory each took three plates per donor, while CD8 naive took two and CD8 memory one.

Findings of the study overall: With a few donors compared, 4.5% to 6.5% of naive CD4 clonotypes were shared. Memory subsets generally showed smaller estimated richness than naive subsets did. Rarefaction gave evidence that sorted-subset sequencing remained incomplete despite large depth.

The ends lost 5 bases at V and 4 bases at J; junction bases unmatched: 7. Germline assignment: CDR1 MNHEY and CDR2 SVGAGI. This CDR3 contains 15 residues. Repertoires were generated with immunoSEQ multiplex PCR, while TCRdb's copy carries only in-frame clones and drops some. The top ten clones hold about 0.25% of a sample with about 800,000 clones, approximately 97% of them seen once. CD45RO-negative, CCR7-positively selected cells formed the naive CD8 fraction, excluding terminally differentiated effector memory CD45RA+ cells. The sequence came from a man aged 25-40 years in good health. V and J are TRBV6-5 and TRBJ2-5; 10 bases match TRBD2. Sequencing used naive CD8+ T cells sorted from blood. CDR3 protein: CASSPGTSALETQYF. DNA for the CDR3: TGTGCCAGCAGTCCCGGGACTAGCGCCTTAGAGACCCAGTACTTC.